This T cell receptor (beta chain) was captured in a study of cytomegalovirus exposure and HLA in healthy donors. Study at large: A subsequent analysis stated that the roughly 130 validation repertoires were run on the same platform as the roughly 620 first-cohort repertoires.

The V gene lost 4 bases and the J gene lost 7 bases, with 7 bases spanning the gap. Germline V gene sequence: CDR1 LNHDA, CDR2 SQIVND (reference sequence). The CDR3 is 11 amino acids. Clones were read by immunoSEQ multiplex PCR, and TCRdb kept only the in-frame ones, dropping some. The sample records under 140,000 clones, approximately 87% being singletons. Points from the study as a whole: The tendency of first-cohort TCR clusters to co-occur in the 120 validation repertoires was the finding of a later analysis. Among TCR beta chains, those listed as cytomegalovirus-associated numbered some 160.

This clone was picked up one time. Antigen unknown. The sample was PBMCs. This TCR was sampled from a woman in her 30s in good health and CMV-seropositive. V usage is TRBV19 and J usage is TRBJ1-2; D may be TRBD1 (5 bases). Here the CDR3 DNA reads TGTGCCAGTAGTACAGGGTTTGGCTACACCTTC. Amino acids: CASSTGFGYTF.